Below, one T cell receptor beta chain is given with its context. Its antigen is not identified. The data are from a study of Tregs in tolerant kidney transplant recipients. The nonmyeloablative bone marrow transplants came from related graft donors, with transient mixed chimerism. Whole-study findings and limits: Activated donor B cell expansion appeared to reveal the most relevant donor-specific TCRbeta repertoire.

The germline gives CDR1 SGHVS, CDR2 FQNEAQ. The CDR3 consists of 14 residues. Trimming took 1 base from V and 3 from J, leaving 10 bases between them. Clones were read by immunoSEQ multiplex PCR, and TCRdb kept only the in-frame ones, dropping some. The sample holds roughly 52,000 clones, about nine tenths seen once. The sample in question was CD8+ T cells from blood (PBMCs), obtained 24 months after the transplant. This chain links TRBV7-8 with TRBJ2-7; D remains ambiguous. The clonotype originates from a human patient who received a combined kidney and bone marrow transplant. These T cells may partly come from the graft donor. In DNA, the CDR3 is TGTGCCAGCAGCTTAGTATGGGCGAGCTACGAGCAGTACTTC. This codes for CASSLVWASYEQYF.